Below, one T cell receptor (beta chain) is given with its context. The antigen it binds to is not known. No much larger clone exists at a distance of one base, and base qualities are not known. Every donor in the study was a healthy Caucasian. The study also sequenced three unrelated non-twin adults: a male aged 18 to 30, a male aged 50 to 60 and a female aged 50 to 60. Miltenyi CD45RO+ enrichment and human naive T-cell isolation kits were used to isolate memory (CD45RO+) and naive T cells from PBMC. The protocol used for the library was 5' RACE. Reads for this sample came from an Illumina HiSeq 2000. A universal primer binding site was introduced by template switching, and a unique molecular identifier was present in the final cDNA, enabling accurate counting of TCR cDNA molecules. Specific primers in the conserved constant-segment region were used to synthesize first-strand cDNA for the TCR alpha and beta chains. To control for contamination, each cDNA library was double barcoded with a SMART-Mk sample barcode plus Illumina barcodes. TruSeq adapter sequences, together with Illumina sample barcodes, were added in two successive PCR steps. TCR alpha and beta cDNA libraries were sequenced on the Illumina HiSeq platform with custom primers. In the authors' own workflow: Unique molecular identifiers were extracted from raw reads with MiGEC, and CDR3 positions were determined with MiXCR. For each individual, recombination models were inferred using an EM algorithm with the repgenHMM and IGoR tools. Shared clonotypes were analyzed with the tcR package in R, and sharing was normalized by the product of cloneset sizes. To study raw recombination free of thymic and clonal selection effects, out-of-frame nonproductive sequences were analyzed. In TCRdb, the public reads were trimmed at Q25 with fastp and aligned with MiXCR, with productive beta chains retained. Under each unique CDR3 protein, matching rows form one entry showing the most common genes and DNA. The V and J calls come from TCRdb's annotation, not from the publication. Here the sample has a few hundred thousand distinct CDR3 sequences; approximately 18% occur a single time. Together, the top ten hold approximately 12% of the sample.

The sample belongs to a study of identical twins (dated by TCRdb to the mid-2010s). With regard to the full study: To test whether fetal clonotypes persist, the study used deep sequencing on TCR alpha and beta repertoires from monozygotic twins, unrelated adults of various ages, and cord blood. Replicate twin experiments were performed at different times using different library preparation protocols to rule out contamination. What the study reported, not specific to this receptor: In monozygotic twins, recombination models systematically underestimated out-of-frame TCR alpha sharing, but the models matched the sharing seen between unrelated individuals. Out-of-frame TCR alpha sequences shared between twins showed an excess of low generation-probability sequences compared with coincidental sharing between unrelated individuals. Because the same donors could not be followed over many years, conclusions were based on cross-sectional statistical analysis. Abundant cord blood beta clonotypes had fewer insertions, young adult naive repertoires showed a similar but weaker trend, and memory repertoires showed no such trend. A weaker excess of twin sharing was found in beta out-of-frame sequences because the signal-to-noise ratio was lowered by fewer shared sequences. Zero-insertion analyses could be partly confounded by invariant T cells such as MAIT and iNKT, though diverse VJ usage argued against such confounding for most clonotypes.

For CDR1 and CDR2, the germline V gene lists KGHDR and SFDVKD. For this chain, trimming is 6 bases at the V end and 0 bases at the J end, and the number of junction bases without a gene match is 8. The CDR3 holds 17 amino acids from the cysteine to the phenylalanine. Just the 51-base CDR3 DNA is kept, in frame starting at base 1. The chain uses TRBV24-1 and TRBJ2-7, and TRBD2 aligns with 12 junction nucleotides. The sequencing sample was made of naive T cells sorted from blood. The cell subset or site tag for this specimen amounts to: cells isolated with a human naive T-cell isolation kit. The origin of this receptor is a man aged 50-60 years in good health. The nucleotides are TGTGCCACCAGTCCCTCCCCACTAGCGGGAGGCTCCTACGAGCAGTACTTC. Its translation reads: CATSPSPLAGGSYEQYF.